This TCR beta chain originates from a study of blood T cell repertoires in COVID-19. The overall study: Some COVID-19 samples were acute and others convalescent; all came from the United States, Italy and Spain.

TCRdb keeps only in-frame clones here, not all; method: immunoSEQ multiplex PCR. The repertoire holds approximately 110,000 clones, with about four fifths as singletons. Between the trimmed V and J ends, which lost 3 bases and 3 bases, there was a span of 14 bases. This CDR3 has 15 residues. Germline V lookup: CDR1 LGHDT, CDR2 YNNKEL (reference sequence). The sample comprised peripheral blood. V is TRBV3-1 (or the pseudogene TRBV3-2) and J is TRBJ2-5, with D perhaps matching TRBD1 (6 bases). This receptor was obtained from a woman of 80 years or more with acute or convalescent COVID-19. CDR3 DNA: TGTGCCAGCAGCCACTACCCCGCAGGGGAAGAGACCCAGTACTTC. Amino acid sequence: CASSHYPAGEETQYF.